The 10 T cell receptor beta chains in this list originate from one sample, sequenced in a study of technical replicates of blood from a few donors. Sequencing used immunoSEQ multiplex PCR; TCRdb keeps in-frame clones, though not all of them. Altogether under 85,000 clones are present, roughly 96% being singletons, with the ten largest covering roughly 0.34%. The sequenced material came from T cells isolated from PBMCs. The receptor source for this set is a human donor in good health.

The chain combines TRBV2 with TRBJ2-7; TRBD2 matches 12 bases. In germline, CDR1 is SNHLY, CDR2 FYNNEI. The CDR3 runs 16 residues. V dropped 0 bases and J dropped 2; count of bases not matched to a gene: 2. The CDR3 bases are TGTGCCAGCAGTGAAGCGCGACTAGCGGGAGCCTACGAGCAGTACTTC. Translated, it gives CASSEARLAGAYEQYF.

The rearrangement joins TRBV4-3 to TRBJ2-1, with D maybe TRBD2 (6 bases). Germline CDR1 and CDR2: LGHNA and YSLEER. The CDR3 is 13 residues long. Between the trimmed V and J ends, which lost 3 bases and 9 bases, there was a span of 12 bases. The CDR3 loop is CASSHTGTSEQFF. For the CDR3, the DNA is TGCGCCAGCAGCCACACCGGGACTTCTGAGCAGTTCTTC.

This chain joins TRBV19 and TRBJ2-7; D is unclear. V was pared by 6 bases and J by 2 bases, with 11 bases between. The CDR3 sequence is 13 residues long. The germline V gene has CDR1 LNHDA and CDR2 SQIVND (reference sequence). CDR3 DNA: TGTGCCAGTAGCATGACACTTACCTACGAGCAGTACTTC. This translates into CASSMTLTYEQYF.

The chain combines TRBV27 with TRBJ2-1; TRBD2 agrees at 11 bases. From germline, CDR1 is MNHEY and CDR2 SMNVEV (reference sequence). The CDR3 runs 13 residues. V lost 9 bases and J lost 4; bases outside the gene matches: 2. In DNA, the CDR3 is TGTGCCAGTACTAGCGGGAGTTACAATGAGCAGTTCTTC. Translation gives CASTSGSYNEQFF.

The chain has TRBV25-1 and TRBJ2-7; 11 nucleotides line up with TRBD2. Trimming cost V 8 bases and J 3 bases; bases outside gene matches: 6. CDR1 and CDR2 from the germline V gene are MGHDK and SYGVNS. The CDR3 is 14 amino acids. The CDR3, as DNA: TGTGCCAGCGGTAGCGGGAGGGTTCACTACGAGCAGTACTTC. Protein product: CASGSGRVHYEQYF.

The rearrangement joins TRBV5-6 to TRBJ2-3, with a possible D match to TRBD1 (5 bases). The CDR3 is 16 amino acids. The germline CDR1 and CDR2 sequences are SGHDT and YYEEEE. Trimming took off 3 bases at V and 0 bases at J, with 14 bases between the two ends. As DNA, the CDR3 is TGTGCCAGCAGCTCCTCGACAGCCTATAGCACAGATACGCAGTATTTT. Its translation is CASSSSTAYSTDTQYF.

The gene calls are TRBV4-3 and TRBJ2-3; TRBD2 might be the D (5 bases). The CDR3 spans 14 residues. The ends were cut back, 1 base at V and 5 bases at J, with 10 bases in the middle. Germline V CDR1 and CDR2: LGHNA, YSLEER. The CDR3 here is CASSQGFAGDTQYF. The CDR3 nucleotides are TGCGCCAGCAGCCAAGGTTTTGCGGGAGATACGCAGTATTTT.

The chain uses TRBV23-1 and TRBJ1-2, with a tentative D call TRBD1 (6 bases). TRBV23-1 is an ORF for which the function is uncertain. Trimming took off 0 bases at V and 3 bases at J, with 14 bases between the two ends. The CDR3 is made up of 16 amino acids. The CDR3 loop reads CASSQSGAPGYYGYTF. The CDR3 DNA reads TGCGCCAGCAGTCAATCGGGGGCCCCGGGGTACTATGGCTACACCTTC.

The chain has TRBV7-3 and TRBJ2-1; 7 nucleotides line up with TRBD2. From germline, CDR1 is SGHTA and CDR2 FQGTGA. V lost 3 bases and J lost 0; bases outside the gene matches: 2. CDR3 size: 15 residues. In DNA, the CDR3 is TGTGCCAGCAGCTTCACGGGAGGCTCCTACAATGAGCAGTTCTTC. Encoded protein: CASSFTGGSYNEQFF.

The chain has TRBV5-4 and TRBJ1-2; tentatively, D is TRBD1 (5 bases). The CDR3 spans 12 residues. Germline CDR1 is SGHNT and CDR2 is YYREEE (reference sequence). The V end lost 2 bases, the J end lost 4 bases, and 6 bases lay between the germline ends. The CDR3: CASSFDSYGYTF. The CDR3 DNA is TGTGCCAGCAGCTTCGACAGCTATGGCTACACCTTC.